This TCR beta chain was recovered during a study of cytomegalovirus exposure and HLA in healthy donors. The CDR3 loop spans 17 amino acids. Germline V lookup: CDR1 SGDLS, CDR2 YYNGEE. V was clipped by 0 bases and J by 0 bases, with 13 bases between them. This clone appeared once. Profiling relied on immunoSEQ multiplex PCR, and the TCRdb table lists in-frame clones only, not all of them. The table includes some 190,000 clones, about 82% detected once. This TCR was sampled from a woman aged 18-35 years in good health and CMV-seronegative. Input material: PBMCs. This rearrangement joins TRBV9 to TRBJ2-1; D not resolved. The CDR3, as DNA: TGTGCCAGCAGCGTAGAGCCAGCTAGGAGCTCCTACAATGAGCAGTTCTTC. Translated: CASSVEPARSSYNEQFF.